This is a list of T cell receptor beta chains from one sample in a study of T cell clones after liver transplantation. Generated by immunoSEQ multiplex PCR, the TCRdb table keeps only in-frame clones and is missing some. The sample has around 30,000 clones, around 94% seen once. The material was CD8+ T cells from blood, obtained 12 months after liver transplant. These receptors were collected from a human patient who received a liver transplant. Some T cells may be supplied by the graft donor. The CDR3 runs from the conserved cysteine through the conserved F or W. Each record gives: V gene, clone size, J gene, D gene, CDR3 DNA, CDR3 protein. A D gene is named only where the DNA matches it firmly. The size field is filled for only some rows; it gives once, few, many or a size class.

TRBV7-7	-	TRBJ2-7	-	TGTGCTAGCAGCCTCAAGGTGGGTGGCGAGCAGTACTTC	CASSLKVGGEQYF
TRBV5-1	-	TRBJ2-3	TRBD1	TGCGCCAGCAGCTCAGACAGGGGGTATCACACAGATACGCAGTATTTT	CASSSDRGYHTDTQYF
TRBV21-1	once	TRBJ2-7	-	TGTGCCAGCAGCAAAGGGGTTGGTAGGGCTTACGAGCAGTACTTC	CASSKGVGRAYEQYF
TRBV6-1	-	TRBJ2-7	-	TGTGCCAGCACTCCAACAGGTTCCTACGAGCAGTACTTC	CASTPTGSYEQYF
TRBV18	-	TRBJ2-7	-	TGTGCCAGCTCACGTGACGACGAGCAGTACTTC	CASSRDDEQYF
TRBV30	-	TRBJ2-2	-	TGTGCCTGGAGTCTAGACAGGGAGGGCTCCGGGGAGCTGTTTTTT	CAWSLDREGSGELFF
TRBV4-1	-	TRBJ1-1	-	TGCGCCAGCAGCCCCGTCTTGGCTTCTGCCACTGAAGCTTTCTTT	CASSPVLASATEAFF
TRBV4-3	once	TRBJ1-2	TRBD1	TGCGCCAGCAGCCAAGATCCGGAATATAAACAGGGGGCTAATAACTATGGCTACACCTTC	CASSQDPEYKQGANNYGYTF
TRBV29-1	-	TRBJ2-7	TRBD1	TGCAGCGTTCCTACAGGGGCTTCGGCGGAGCAGTACTTC	CSVPTGASAEQYF
TRBV25-1	once	TRBJ2-5	-	TGTGCCAGCAGCTTATCCGGGCAGGGAAGAGAGACCCAGTACTTC	CASSLSGQGRETQYF
TRBV2	-	TRBJ2-7	TRBD1	TGTGCCAGCAGGGACGGGACAGGGGTTCACGAGCAGTACTTC	CASRDGTGVHEQYF
TRBV19	-	TRBJ1-2	TRBD1	TGTGCCAGTAGTAATCCGGGACAGGGGCTCCATTTGGGCTACACCTTC	CASSNPGQGLHLGYTF
TRBV5-6	-	TRBJ2-1	TRBD1	TGTGCCAGCAGAACCGGGACAGGGGCAGATGAGCAGTTCTTC	CASRTGTGADEQFF
TRBV25-1	-	TRBJ2-7	-	TGTGCCAGCAGTGAAAGGTCGGGGCAAGAGCAGTACTTC	CASSERSGQEQYF
TRBV27	-	TRBJ2-3	TRBD1	TGTGCCAGCAGGGCGGACAGGACAATATACTCTAGCACAGATACGCAGTATTTT	CASRADRTIYSSTDTQYF
TRBV27	-	TRBJ2-5	-	TGTGCCACCCAGGACAGCCTACAAGAGACCCAGTACTTC	CATQDSLQETQYF
TRBV27	-	TRBJ2-1	-	TGTGCCAGCAGTACGGTTGGGGTTGGCTACAATGAGCAGTTCTTC	CASSTVGVGYNEQFF
TRBV7-3	-	TRBJ2-1	TRBD1	TGTGCCAGCAGCGACGGACAGGTCAATGAGCAGTTCTTC	CASSDGQVNEQFF
TRBV28	-	TRBJ1-2	-	TGTGCCAGCAGTTTATCTGCTAACTATGGCTACACCTTC	CASSLSANYGYTF
TRBV21-1	-	TRBJ2-7	-	TGTGCCAGCAGCAATAATGGACGGGGAACCTACGAGCAGTACTTC	CASSNNGRGTYEQYF
TRBV7-9	-	TRBJ2-1	TRBD1	TGTGCCAGCAGCTTATCTGGGACAGGGAACAATGAGCAGTTCTTC	CASSLSGTGNNEQFF
TRBV14	-	TRBJ2-4	-	TGTGCCAGCAGCCAAGCCGAGACCTATGACATTCAGTACTTC	CASSQAETYDIQYF
TRBV5-8	-	TRBJ1-2	-	TGTGCCAGCAGCGCAGGGTATGGCTACACCTTC	CASSAGYGYTF
TRBV7-3	-	TRBJ2-1	-	TGTGCCAGCAGCTTAGTAGGGGCCGGGTACAATGAGCAGTTCTTC	CASSLVGAGYNEQFF
TRBV9	-	TRBJ1-2	TRBD1	TGTGCCAGCAGCGACCCTTCAGGGGGCGGCTATGGCTACACCTTC	CASSDPSGGGYGYTF
TRBV27	-	TRBJ2-1	TRBD1	TGTGCCAGCAGTTGGACAGGGGACAATGAGCAGTTCTTC	CASSWTGDNEQFF
TRBV7-9	-	TRBJ1-1	-	TGTGCCAGCAGCCAGGAGAACACTGAAGCTTTCTTT	CASSQENTEAFF
TRBV7-8	-	TRBJ2-1	-	TGTGCCAGCAGCTTAGATTTCAATGAGCAGTTCTTC	CASSLDFNEQFF
TRBV6-1	-	TRBJ2-1	-	TGTGCCAGCAGTGGCGGACTGCTCTCCTACAATGAGCAGTTCTTC	CASSGGLLSYNEQFF
TRBV7-9	-	TRBJ2-1	TRBD2	TGTGCCAGCAGAACCACTAGCGAGAAAGCCTACAATGAGCAGTTCTTC	CASRTTSEKAYNEQFF
TRBV7-2	-	TRBJ2-3	TRBD1	TGTGCCAGCAGCCCTGTAGGGGACAGGGTAGGAGGTACGCAGTATTTT	CASSPVGDRVGGTQYF
TRBV19	-	TRBJ2-3	-	TGTGCCAGTAGTATTGGGCAGAGACACACAGATACGCAGTATTTT	CASSIGQRHTDTQYF
TRBV27	-	TRBJ2-7	-	TGTGCCAGCAGTCTTAATTTAGAGGGTCGGGCCTACGAGCAGTACTTC	CASSLNLEGRAYEQYF
TRBV27	-	TRBJ1-5	TRBD1	TGTGCCAGCAGATATGACAGGGGTAGCAATCAGCCCCAGCATTTT	CASRYDRGSNQPQHF
TRBV7-9	-	TRBJ2-4	-	TGTGCCAGCAGCCCAGACTTAGCCAAAAACATTCAGTACTTC	CASSPDLAKNIQYF
TRBV2	-	TRBJ1-2	-	TGTGCCAGCAGTGTGGGCAGGCACTCCCTTCTCTATGGCTACACCTTC	CASSVGRHSLLYGYTF
TRBV28	-	TRBJ2-7	-	TGTGCCAGCAGTTCTACCTCTAAGGAGTACGAGCAGTACTTC	CASSSTSKEYEQYF
TRBV6-1	-	TRBJ2-2	-	TGTGCCAGCTTTGACTACACCGGGGAGCTGTTTTTT	CASFDYTGELFF
TRBV9	-	TRBJ1-1	-	TGTGCCAGCAGTCTGGGACCAATCACTGAAGCTTTCTTT	CASSLGPITEAFF
TRBV25-1	few	TRBJ1-1	-	TGTGCCAGCAGTCGGGGAGGGTACACTGAAGCTTTCTTT	CASSRGGYTEAFF
TRBV10-3	-	TRBJ1-1	TRBD1	TGTGCCATCAGTGGCCCGGACAGGCCTAACACTGAAGCTTTCTTT	CAISGPDRPNTEAFF
TRBV5-4	-	TRBJ1-1	-	TGTGCCACCTTTGGTGGGGCCCGACAGGCATCGAACACTGAAGCTTTCTTT	CATFGGARQASNTEAFF
TRBV27	-	TRBJ1-5	-	TGTGCCAGCAGCCCTGGGACGTCGCCGGGCAATCAGCCCCAGCATTTT	CASSPGTSPGNQPQHF
TRBV28	few	TRBJ1-1	-	TGTGCCAGCAGTTTACTGTCCCCGGGGGGGAGTGACACTGAAGCTTTCTTT	CASSLLSPGGSDTEAFF
TRBV28	-	TRBJ2-7	-	TGTGCCAGCAGTTCACCCCGGGGTTACGAGCAGTACTTC	CASSSPRGYEQYF
TRBV28	-	TRBJ1-1	-	TGTGCCAGCAGTCCCCCGAGGGGTGAAGCTTTCTTT	CASSPPRGEAFF
TRBV18	-	TRBJ2-7	-	TGTGCCAGCTCACCGAGGTCTTTGTCTAGCGAGAACTACGAGCAGTACTTC	CASSPRSLSSENYEQYF